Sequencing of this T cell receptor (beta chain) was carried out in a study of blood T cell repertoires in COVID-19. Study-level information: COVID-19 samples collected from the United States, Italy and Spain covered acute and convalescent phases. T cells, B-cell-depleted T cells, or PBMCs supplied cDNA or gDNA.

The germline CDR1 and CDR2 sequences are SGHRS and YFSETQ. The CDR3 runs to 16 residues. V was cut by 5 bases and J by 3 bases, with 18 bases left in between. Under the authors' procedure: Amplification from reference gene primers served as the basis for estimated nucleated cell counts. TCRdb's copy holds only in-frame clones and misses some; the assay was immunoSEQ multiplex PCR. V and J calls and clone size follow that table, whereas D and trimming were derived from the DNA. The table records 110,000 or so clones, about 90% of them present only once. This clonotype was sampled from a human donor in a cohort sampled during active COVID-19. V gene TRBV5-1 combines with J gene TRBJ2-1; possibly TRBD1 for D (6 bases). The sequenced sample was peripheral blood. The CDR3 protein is CASSPTGSADYNEQFF. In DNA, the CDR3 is TGCGCCAGCAGTCCCACAGGGTCGGCGGACTACAATGAGCAGTTCTTC.